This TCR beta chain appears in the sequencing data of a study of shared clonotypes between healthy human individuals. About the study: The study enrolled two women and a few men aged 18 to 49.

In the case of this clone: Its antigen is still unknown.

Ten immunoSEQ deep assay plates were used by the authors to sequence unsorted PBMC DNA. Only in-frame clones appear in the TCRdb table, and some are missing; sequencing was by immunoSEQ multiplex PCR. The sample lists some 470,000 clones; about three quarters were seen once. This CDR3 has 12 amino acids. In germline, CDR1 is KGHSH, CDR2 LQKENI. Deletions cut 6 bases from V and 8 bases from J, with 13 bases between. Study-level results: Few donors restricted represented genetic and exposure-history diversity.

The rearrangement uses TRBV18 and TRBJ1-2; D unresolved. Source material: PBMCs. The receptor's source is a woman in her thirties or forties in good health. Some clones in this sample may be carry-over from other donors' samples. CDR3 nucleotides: TGTGCCAGCTCGCAGGACGTTGGGGGCTACACCTTC. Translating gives CASSQDVGGYTF.